This T cell receptor beta chain comes out of a study of T cells after yellow fever vaccination. Across the whole study: Any fraction with a low cell number was prepared using SMART-Seq v4 Ultra Low Input.

This CDR3 comprises 13 residues. The V segment lost 3 bases and the J segment 6 bases; nucleotides outside the gene matches: 4. The germline V gene encodes CDR1 MNHEY and CDR2 SMNVEV (reference sequence). There are a few counts of this clonotype. TCRdb redid the calling of the 5' RACE reads with MiXCR, one entry per CDR3 protein. The sample lists roughly 150,000 distinct CDR3 sequences, approximately 6.6% occurring once. The genes are TRBV27 and TRBJ1-2; 7 positions match TRBD1. Sequencing was performed on CD4+ T cells sorted from PBMCs, taken 10 days after the yellow fever booster vaccination. This TCR came from a man aged 25 to 45 who received the YFV17D yellow fever vaccine. CDR3 coding DNA: TGTGCCAGCAGTTTCGGAGGGGGCCATGGCTACACCTTC. Its translation: CASSFGGGHGYTF.